The source of this T cell receptor beta chain is a study of blood T cell repertoires in COVID-19. The V gene's germline CDR1 is MNHEY and CDR2 SVGAGI. The trim removed 8 bases at V and 5 bases at J, leaving 5 bases unmatched. The CDR3 is 13 amino acids. Sequenced by immunoSEQ multiplex PCR; TCRdb stores in-frame clones only, minus some. The table shows roughly 140,000 clones, with 60% to 80% occurring only once. The V call is TRBV6-5, the J call TRBJ2-1; 8 nucleotides agree with TRBD1. The specimen was peripheral blood. The TCR sequence derives from a man in his fifties with active or convalescent COVID-19. CDR3 region: CASYRGVNNEQFF. CDR3 bases: TGTGCCAGCTACAGGGGGGTTAACAATGAGCAGTTCTTC.